The 6 T cell receptor beta chains in this list originate from one sample, sequenced in a study of CD8+ T cells in alopecia areata. As to treatment: oral pan-JAK inhibitor, 5-10 mg twice daily. cDNA prepared by RNA extraction and subsequent reverse transcription served as the template for sequencing. TCRdb keeps only in-frame clones here, not all; method: immunoSEQ multiplex PCR. Of approximately 280,000 clones listed, 55% to 70% are singletons. Sequenced here: CD4+ T cells sorted from blood, sampled at week 24, from a patient treated with tofacitinib. These receptor sequences come from a human donor with alopecia areata.

The CDR3, as DNA: TGCGCCAGCAGCCAAGAATGGAGGCAGAATTCACCCCTCCACTTT. Protein: CASSQEWRQNSPLHF. The chain joins TRBV4-3 to TRBJ1-6; no clear D gene. V was pared by 0 bases and J by 7 bases, with 10 bases between. CDR1 and CDR2 from the germline V gene are LGHNA and YSLEER. The CDR3 extends over 15 amino acids.

Only a few counts were recorded for this clone. This chain links TRBV25-1 with TRBJ2-1, with 11 bases that match TRBD2. The CDR3 spans 14 residues. The germline V gene has CDR1 MGHDK and CDR2 SYGVNS. This CDR3 reads CTPPLAGGCDEQFF. Here the CDR3 DNA reads TGTACCCCTCCTCTAGCGGGGGGATGTGATGAGCAGTTCTTC.

This sequence joins TRBV4-3 and TRBJ2-3; D is ambiguous. Germline lookup yields CDR1 LGHNA and CDR2 YSLEER. With 1 base removed from V and 1 base from J, the gap between germline ends came to 9 bases. The length of the CDR3 is 15 residues. The CDR3 reads CASSQVVSGTDTQYF. The CDR3 coding sequence is TGCGCCAGCAGCCAAGTGGTAAGCGGCACAGATACGCAGTATTTT.

This clone was counted between two and nine times. The chain is built from TRBV28 and TRBJ2-2, with D possibly TRBD1 on 5 matching bases. V lost 5 bases and J 4 bases, leaving 14 bases between the germline ends. Germline assignment: CDR1 MDHEN and CDR2 SYDVKM. The CDR3 contains 15 residues. This CDR3 is CASSSRDSRTGELFF. CDR3 bases: TGTGCCAGCAGTAGCCGCGACAGCCGCACCGGGGAGCTGTTTTTT.

This clone was seen only a few times. This chain links TRBV29-1 with TRBJ2-5; D unclear. The CDR3 runs to 12 residues. Trimming took off 6 bases at V and 1 base at J, with 9 bases between the two ends. Germline CDR1 SQVTM, CDR2 ANQGSEA. The CDR3 protein is CSVLTSQETQYF. The CDR3 nucleotides are TGCAGCGTCCTCACGTCCCAAGAGACCCAGTACTTC.

The CDR3 coding sequence is TGTGCCACCAGCAGGGCCGACAGGGGCGGGTCGTACAATGAGCAGTTCTTC. Amino acids: CATSRADRGGSYNEQFF. The rearrangement links TRBV15 to TRBJ2-1; 8 bases line up with TRBD1. The V gene's germline CDR1 is LNHNV and CDR2 YYDKDF (reference sequence). Trimming removed 3 bases from V and 4 bases from J; junction bases left unmatched: 11. The CDR3 extends over 17 amino acids.